Presented here are 4 T cell receptor beta chains from one specimen sequenced in a study of T cell changes during pregnancy in multiple sclerosis. The table came from immunoSEQ multiplex PCR; TCRdb's copy has only in-frame clones and leaves some out. There are about 69,000 clones in the sample; 91% occur only once, and almost 0.3% lies in the top ten. The sample in question was CD4+ T cells from peripheral blood mononuclear cells, obtained in the third trimester of pregnancy. The receptors were sampled from a female donor in good health, enrolled as a control in a pregnancy study.

V usage is TRBV30 and J usage is TRBJ2-5, with TRBD2 matching over 11 bases. Germline V CDR1 and CDR2: GTSNPN, SVGIG (reference sequence). This CDR3 region has 14 residues. Germline trimming cut 0 bases from V and 4 bases from J; bases unmatched to any gene: 1. This CDR3 reads CAWSVTSGGETQYF. CDR3 DNA sequence: TGTGCCTGGAGTGTAACTAGCGGGGGAGAGACCCAGTACTTC.

The gene calls are TRBV6-5 and TRBJ2-3; TRBD2 aligns across 7 bases. CDR3 length: 15 residues. The germline CDR1 and CDR2 sequences are MNHEY and SVGAGI. J gave up 1 base and V 2 bases, and 3 bases lay outside the gene matches. The CDR3 sequence: CASSYDTSGTDTQYF. The CDR3 DNA is TGTGCCAGCAGTTACGACACTAGCGGCACAGATACGCAGTATTTT.

The genes are TRBV7-8 and TRBJ2-3, with a possible D match to TRBD2 (7 bases). V was clipped by 1 base and J by 4 bases, with 15 bases between them. CDR3 length equals 16 residues. Germline CDR1 and CDR2: SGHVS and FQNEAQ. The CDR3: CASSLGAGGRADTQYF. The CDR3 coding sequence is TGTGCCAGCAGCTTAGGAGCCGGGGGGCGGGCAGATACGCAGTATTTT.

The rearrangement links TRBV9 to TRBJ2-5; 8 positions match TRBD2. J gave up 5 bases and V 3 bases, and 9 bases lay outside the gene matches. The CDR3 is 15 amino acids. Germline loops: CDR1 SGDLS, CDR2 YYNGEE. The CDR3 here is CASSGTGGGWETQYF. The CDR3, as DNA: TGTGCCAGCAGCGGTACGGGGGGGGGCTGGGAGACCCAGTACTTC.